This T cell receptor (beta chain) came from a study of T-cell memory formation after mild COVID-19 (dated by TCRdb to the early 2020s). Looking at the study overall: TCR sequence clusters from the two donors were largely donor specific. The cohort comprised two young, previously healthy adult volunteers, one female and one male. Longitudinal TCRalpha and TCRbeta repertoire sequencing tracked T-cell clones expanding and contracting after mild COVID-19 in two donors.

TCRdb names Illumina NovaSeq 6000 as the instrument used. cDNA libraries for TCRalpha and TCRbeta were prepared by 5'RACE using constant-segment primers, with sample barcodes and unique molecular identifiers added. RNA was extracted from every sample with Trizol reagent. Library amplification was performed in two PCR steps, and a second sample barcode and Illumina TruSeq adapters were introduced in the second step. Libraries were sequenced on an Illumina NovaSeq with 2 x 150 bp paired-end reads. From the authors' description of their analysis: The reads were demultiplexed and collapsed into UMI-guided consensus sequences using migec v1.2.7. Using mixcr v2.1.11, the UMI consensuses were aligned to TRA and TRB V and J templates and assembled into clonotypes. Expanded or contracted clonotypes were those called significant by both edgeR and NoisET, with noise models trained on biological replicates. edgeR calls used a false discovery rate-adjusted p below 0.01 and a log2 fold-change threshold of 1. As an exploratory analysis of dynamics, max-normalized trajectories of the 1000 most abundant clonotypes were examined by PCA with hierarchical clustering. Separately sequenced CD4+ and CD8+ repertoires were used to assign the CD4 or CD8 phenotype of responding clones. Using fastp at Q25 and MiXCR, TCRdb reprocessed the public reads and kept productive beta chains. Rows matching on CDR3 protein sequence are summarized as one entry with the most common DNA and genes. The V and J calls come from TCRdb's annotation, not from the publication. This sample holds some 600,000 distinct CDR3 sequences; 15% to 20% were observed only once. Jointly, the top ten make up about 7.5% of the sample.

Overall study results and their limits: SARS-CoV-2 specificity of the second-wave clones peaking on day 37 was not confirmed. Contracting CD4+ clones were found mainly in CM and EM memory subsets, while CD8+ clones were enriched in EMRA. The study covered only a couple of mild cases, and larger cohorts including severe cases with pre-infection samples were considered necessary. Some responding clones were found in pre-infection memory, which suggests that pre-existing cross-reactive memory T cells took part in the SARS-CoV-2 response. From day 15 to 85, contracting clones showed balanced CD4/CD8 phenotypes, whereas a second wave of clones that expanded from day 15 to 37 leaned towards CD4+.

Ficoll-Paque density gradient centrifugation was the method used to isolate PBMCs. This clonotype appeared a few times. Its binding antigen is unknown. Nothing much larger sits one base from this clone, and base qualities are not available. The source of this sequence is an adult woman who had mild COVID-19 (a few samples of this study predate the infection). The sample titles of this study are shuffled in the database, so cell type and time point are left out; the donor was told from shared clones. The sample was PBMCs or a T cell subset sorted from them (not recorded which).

The DNA is as follows: TGTGCCAGCAGCCAACGAAACTGGGCAGATACGCAGTATTTT. Its protein reads: CASSQRNWADTQYF. The sequence is built from TRBV3-1 and TRBJ2-3, with the D segment identity uncertain. V sheds 2 bases and J sheds 4 bases, leaving 10 bases between their ends. Reading the germline V gene (reference sequence) gives CDR1 LGHDT and CDR2 YNNKEL. From the cysteine up to the phenylalanine, the CDR3 has a length of 14 residues. Kept here is only the CDR3 DNA, which spans 42 bases and is read in frame from base 1.